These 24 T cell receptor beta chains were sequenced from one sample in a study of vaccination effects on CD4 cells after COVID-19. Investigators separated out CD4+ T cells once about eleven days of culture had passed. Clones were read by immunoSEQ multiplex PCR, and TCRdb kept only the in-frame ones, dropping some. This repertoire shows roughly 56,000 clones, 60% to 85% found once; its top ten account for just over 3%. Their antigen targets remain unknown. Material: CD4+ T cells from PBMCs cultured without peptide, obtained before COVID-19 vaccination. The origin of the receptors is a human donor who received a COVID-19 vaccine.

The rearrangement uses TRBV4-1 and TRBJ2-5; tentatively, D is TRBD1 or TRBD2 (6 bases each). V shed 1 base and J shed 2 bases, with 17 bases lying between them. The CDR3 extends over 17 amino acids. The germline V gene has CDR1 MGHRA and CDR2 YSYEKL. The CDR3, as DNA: TGCGCCAGCAGCCAAGTATTGACCCGGGGGCGACAAGAGACCCAGTACTTC. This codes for CASSQVLTRGRQETQYF.

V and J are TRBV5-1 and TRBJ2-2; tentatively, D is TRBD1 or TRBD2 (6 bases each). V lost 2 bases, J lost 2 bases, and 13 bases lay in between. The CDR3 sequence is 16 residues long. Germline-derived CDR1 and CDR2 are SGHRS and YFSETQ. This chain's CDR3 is CASSFLAGTNTGELFF. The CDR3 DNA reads TGCGCCAGCAGCTTCTTGGCGGGGACAAACACCGGGGAGCTGTTTTTT. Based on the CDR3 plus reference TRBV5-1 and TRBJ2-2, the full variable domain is KAGVTQTPRYLIKTRGQQVTLSCSPISGHRSVSWYQQTPGQGLQFLFEYFSETQRNKGNFPGRFSGRQFSNSRSEMNVSTLELGDSALYLCASSFLAGTNTGELFFGEGSRLTVL.

CDR3 nucleotide sequence: TGTGCCAGTAGTATGGGACAGGGATGGGAGACCCAGTACTTC. It codes for CASSMGQGWETQYF. The rearrangement joins TRBV19 to TRBJ2-5; TRBD1 matches 9 bases. Trimming removed 3 bases from V and 5 bases from J; junction bases left unmatched: 4. This CDR3 spans 14 amino acids. Germline CDR1 LNHDA, CDR2 SQIVND (reference sequence).

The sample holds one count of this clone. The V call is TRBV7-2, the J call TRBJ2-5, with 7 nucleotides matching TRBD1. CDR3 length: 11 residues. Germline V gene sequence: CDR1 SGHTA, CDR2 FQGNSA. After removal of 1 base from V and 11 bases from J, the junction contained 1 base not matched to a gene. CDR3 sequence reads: CASSLEGQQYF. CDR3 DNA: TGTGCCAGCAGCTTAGAGGGACAGCAGTACTTC.

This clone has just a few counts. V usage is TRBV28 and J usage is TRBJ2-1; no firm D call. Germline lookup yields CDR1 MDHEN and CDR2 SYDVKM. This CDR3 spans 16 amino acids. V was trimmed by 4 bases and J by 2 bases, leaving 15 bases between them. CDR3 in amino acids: CASSSRATTAYNEQFF. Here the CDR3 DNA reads TGTGCCAGCAGTTCCCGGGCTACAACCGCCTACAATGAGCAGTTCTTC.

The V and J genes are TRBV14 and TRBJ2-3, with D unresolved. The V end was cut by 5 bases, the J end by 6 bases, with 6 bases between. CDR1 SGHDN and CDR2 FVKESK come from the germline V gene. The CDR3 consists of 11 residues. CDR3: CASSLTDTQYF. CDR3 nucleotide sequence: TGTGCCAGCAGCTTGACGGATACGCAGTATTTT.

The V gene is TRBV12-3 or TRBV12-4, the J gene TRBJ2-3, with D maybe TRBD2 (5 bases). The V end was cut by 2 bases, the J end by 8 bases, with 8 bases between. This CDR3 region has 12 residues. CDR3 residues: CASSLSGSTQYF. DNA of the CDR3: TGTGCCAGCAGTTTAAGTGGGAGTACGCAGTATTTT.

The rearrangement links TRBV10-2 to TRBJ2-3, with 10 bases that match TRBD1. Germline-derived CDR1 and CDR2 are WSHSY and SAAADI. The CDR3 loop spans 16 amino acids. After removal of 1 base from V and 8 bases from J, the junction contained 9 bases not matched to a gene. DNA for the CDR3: TGCGCCAGCAGTGAGTACACCGGGACAGGGGTTGGTACGCAGTATTTT. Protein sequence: CASSEYTGTGVGTQYF.

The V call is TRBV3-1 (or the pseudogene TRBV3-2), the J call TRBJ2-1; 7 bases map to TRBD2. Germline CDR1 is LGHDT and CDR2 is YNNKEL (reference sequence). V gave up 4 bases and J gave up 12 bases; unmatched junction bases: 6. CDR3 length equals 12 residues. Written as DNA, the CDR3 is TGTGCCAGCAGCCCTGTGACGGGGGGGCAGTTCTTC. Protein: CASSPVTGGQFF.

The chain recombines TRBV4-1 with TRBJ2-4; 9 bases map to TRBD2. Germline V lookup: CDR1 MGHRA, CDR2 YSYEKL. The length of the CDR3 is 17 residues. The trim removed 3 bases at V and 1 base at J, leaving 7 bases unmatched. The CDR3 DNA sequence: TGCGCCAGCAGCCATGCGATAGGGACTAGCGCCAAAAACATTCAGTACTTC. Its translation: CASSHAIGTSAKNIQYF.

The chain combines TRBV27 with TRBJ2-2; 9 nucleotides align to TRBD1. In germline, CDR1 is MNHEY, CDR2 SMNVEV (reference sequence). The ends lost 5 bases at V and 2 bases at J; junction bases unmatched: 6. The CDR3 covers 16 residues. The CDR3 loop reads CASSRRTGENTGELFF. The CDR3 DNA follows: TGTGCCAGCAGTAGACGGACAGGGGAAAACACCGGGGAGCTGTTTTTT.

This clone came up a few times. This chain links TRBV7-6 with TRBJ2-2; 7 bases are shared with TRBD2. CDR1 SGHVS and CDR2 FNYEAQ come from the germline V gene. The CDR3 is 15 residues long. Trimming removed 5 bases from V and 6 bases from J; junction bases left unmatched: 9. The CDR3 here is CASSVQGRGAGELFF. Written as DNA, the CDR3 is TGTGCCAGCAGCGTCCAGGGACGGGGGGCCGGGGAGCTGTTTTTT.

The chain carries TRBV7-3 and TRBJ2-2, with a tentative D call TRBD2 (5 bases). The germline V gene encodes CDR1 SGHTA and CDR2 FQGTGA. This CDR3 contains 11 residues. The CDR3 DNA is TGTGCTAGTGCCGGGGCCGGGGAGCTGTTTTTT. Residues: CASAGAGELFF.

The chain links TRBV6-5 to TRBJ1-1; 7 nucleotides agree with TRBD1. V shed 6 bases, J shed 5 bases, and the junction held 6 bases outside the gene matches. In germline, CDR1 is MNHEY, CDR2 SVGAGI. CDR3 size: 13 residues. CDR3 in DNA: TGTGCCAGCAGCATAGGGGGCCGGACTGAAGCTTTCTTT. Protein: CASSIGGRTEAFF.

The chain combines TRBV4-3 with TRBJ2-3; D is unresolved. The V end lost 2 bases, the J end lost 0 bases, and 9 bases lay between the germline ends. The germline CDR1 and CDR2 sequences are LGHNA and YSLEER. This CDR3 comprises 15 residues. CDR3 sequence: CASSQSTESTDTQYF. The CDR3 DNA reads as TGCGCCAGCAGCCAATCTACAGAGAGCACAGATACGCAGTATTTT.

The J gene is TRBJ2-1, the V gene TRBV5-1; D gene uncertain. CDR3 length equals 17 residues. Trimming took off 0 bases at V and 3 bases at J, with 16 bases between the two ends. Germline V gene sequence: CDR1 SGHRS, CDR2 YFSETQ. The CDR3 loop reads CASSLGLTFSNYNEQFF. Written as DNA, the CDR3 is TGCGCCAGCAGCTTGGGGCTAACTTTTAGCAACTACAATGAGCAGTTCTTC.

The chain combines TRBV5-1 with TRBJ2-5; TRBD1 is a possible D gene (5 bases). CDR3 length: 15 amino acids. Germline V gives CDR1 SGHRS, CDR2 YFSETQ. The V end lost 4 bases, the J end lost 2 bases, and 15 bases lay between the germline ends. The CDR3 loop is CASSRSLGQQETQYF. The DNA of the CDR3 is TGCGCCAGCAGCCGTTCATTGGGGCAGCAAGAGACCCAGTACTTC.

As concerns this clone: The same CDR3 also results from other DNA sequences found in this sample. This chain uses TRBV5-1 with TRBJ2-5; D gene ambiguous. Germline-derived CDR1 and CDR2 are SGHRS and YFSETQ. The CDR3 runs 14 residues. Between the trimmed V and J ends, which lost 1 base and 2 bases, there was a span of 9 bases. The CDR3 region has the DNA TGCGCCAGCAGCTTGATCCCGGATCAAGAGACCCAGTACTTC. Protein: CASSLIPDQETQYF.

CDR3 protein: CASSQGTSANQPQHF. CDR3 sequence (DNA): TGTGCCAGCAGCCAGGGGACATCAGCCAATCAGCCCCAGCATTTT. V and J are TRBV4-2 and TRBJ1-5; maybe TRBD1 (6 bases). This CDR3 contains 15 residues. V lost 3 bases and J lost 3, with 12 bases in between. Per the germline V gene, CDR1 is LGHNA and CDR2 is YNFKEQ.

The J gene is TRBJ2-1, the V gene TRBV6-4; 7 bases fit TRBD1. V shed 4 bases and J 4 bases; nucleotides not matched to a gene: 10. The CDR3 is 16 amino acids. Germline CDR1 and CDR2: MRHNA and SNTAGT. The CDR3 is CASSAHPGQNYNEQFF. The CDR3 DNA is TGTGCCAGCAGTGCCCACCCGGGACAGAATTACAATGAGCAGTTCTTC.

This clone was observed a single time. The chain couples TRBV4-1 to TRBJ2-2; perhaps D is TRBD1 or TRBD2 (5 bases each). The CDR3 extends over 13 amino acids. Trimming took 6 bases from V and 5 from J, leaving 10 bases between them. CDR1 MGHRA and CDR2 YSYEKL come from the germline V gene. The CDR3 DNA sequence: TGCGCCAGCAGAGAGGGGCGGACCGGGGAGCTGTTTTTT. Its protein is CASREGRTGELFF.

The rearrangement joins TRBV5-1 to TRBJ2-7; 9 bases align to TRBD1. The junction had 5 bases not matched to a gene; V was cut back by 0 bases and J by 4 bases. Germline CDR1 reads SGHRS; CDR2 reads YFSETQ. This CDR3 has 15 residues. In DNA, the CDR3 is TGCGCCAGCAGCTTGGGTAGCGGACAGGGGTACGAGCAGTACGTC. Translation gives CASSLGSGQGYEQYV.

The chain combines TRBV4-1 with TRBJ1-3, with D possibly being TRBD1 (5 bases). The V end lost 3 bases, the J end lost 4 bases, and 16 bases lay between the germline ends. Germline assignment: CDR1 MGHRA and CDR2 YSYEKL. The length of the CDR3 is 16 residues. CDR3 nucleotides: TGCGCCAGCAGCCAGCTACCACAGGCTTCAGGAAACACCATATATTTT. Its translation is CASSQLPQASGNTIYF.

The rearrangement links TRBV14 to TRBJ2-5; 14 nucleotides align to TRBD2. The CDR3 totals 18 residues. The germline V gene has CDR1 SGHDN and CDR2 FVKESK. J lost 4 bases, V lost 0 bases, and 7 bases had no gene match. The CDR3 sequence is CASSQDRWTSGGRETQYF. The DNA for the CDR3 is TGTGCCAGCAGCCAAGATAGGTGGACTAGCGGGGGGAGAGAGACCCAGTACTTC.